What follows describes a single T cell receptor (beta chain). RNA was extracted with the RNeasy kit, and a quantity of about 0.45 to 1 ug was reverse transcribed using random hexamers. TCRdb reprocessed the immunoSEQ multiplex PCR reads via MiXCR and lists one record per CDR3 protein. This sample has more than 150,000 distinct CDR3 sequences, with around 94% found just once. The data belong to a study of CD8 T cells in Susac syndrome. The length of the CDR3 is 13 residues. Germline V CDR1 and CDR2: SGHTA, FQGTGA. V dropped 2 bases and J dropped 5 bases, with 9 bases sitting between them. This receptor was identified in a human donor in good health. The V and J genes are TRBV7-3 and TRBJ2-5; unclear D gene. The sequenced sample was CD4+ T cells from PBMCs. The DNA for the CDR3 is TGTGCCAGCAGCTTACATCCCGGGGAGACCCAGTACTTC. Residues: CASSLHPGETQYF.